The 30 T cell receptor beta chains below come from one sample, sequenced in a study of T cells in localized non-small cell lung cancer. Profiling relied on immunoSEQ multiplex PCR, and the TCRdb table lists in-frame clones only, not all of them. The sample contains approximately 35,000 clones, roughly 90% of which appear only once. The specimen was peripheral blood, collected before any cancer treatment. All receptors come from a man aged 35-75 years with stage I lung adenocarcinoma.

This chain connects TRBV2 to TRBJ2-2, with no clear D. In germline, CDR1 is SNHLY, CDR2 FYNNEI. This CDR3 is built from 16 residues. Trimming stripped 1 base from V and 0 bases from J, with 9 bases between. CDR3 amino acids: CASSEGATPNTGELFF. CDR3 DNA: TGTGCCAGCAGTGAAGGGGCCACCCCGAACACCGGGGAGCTGTTTTTT. Complete variable domain (other parts from reference TRBV2 and TRBJ2-2): EPEVTQTPSHQVTQMGQEVILRCVPISNHLYFYWYRQILGQKVEFLVSFYNNEISEKSEIFDDQFSVERPDGSNFTLKIRSTKLEDSAMYFCASSEGATPNTGELFFGEGSRLTVL.

This clone was counted between two and nine times. The chain carries TRBV6-6 and TRBJ2-1; D remains unclear. The ends were cut back, 5 bases at V and 8 bases at J, with 7 bases in the middle. Germline CDR1 reads MNHNY; CDR2 reads SVGAGI (reference sequence). There are 11 residues in the CDR3. The CDR3 bases are TGTGCCAGCAGTGGTGGGTATGAGCAGTTCTTC. Protein sequence: CASSGGYEQFF.

The chain couples TRBV7-8 to TRBJ1-1; 12 nucleotides agree with TRBD1. Germline CDR1 SGHVS, CDR2 FQNEAQ. This CDR3 has 15 amino acids. V shed 4 bases, J shed 4 bases, and the junction held 4 bases outside the gene matches. CDR3 sequence: CASSSPGQGATEAFF. CDR3 nucleotides: TGTGCCAGCAGCTCCCCGGGACAGGGGGCCACTGAAGCTTTCTTT. Using reference TRBV7-8 and TRBJ1-1 for the parts outside the CDR3, the full variable domain is GAGVSQSPRYKVAKRGQDVALRCDPISGHVSLFWYQQALGQGPEFLTYFQNEAQLDKSGLPSDRFFAERPEGSVSTLKIQRTQQEDSAVYLCASSSPGQGATEAFFGQGTRLTVV.

The rearrangement joins TRBV5-1 to TRBJ1-4, with 7 positions matching TRBD1. The V and J ends lost 4 bases and 5 bases, in that order; junction bases with no gene match: 5. This CDR3 has 14 residues. The germline gives CDR1 SGHRS, CDR2 YFSETQ. CDR3 nucleotide sequence: TGCGCCAGCAGCCGGCAGGGGGAAAATGAAAAACTGTTTTTT. It encodes CASSRQGENEKLFF.

The V and J genes are TRBV6-1 and TRBJ2-7; no clear D gene. CDR3 length equals 13 residues. The germline V gene has CDR1 MNHNS and CDR2 SASEGT. The V gene lost 1 base and the J gene lost 2 bases, with 6 bases spanning the gap. The CDR3 sequence is CASSEGLTYEQYF. In DNA, the CDR3 is TGTGCCAGCAGTGAAGGGTTAACCTACGAGCAGTACTTC.

The chain has TRBV12-5 and TRBJ2-7; 8 bases map to TRBD1. The CDR3 is made up of 17 amino acids. With V trimmed by 0 bases and J by 4 bases, 11 bases remained unmatched. The germline V gene encodes CDR1 LGHNT and CDR2 FRNRAP. This CDR3 is CASGLVPPGQATYEQYF. The CDR3 bases are TGTGCTAGTGGTTTGGTACCCCCGGGACAGGCCACTTACGAGCAGTACTTC.

The chain uses TRBV10-1 and TRBJ2-2, with 7 bases lining up with TRBD1. From germline, CDR1 is WNHNN and CDR2 SYGVQD (reference sequence). CDR3 length equals 14 residues. V lost 1 base and J lost 5; bases outside the gene matches: 1. The CDR3 DNA sequence: TGCGCCAGCAGTGAGTTACAGGGGACCGGGGAGCTGTTTTTT. Amino acid sequence: CASSELQGTGELFF.

J is TRBJ1-4 and V is TRBV19; TRBD1 matches 8 bases. This CDR3 is 14 amino acids long. Trimming took 7 bases from V and 8 from J; bases not matched to a gene: 9. Germline CDR1 and CDR2: LNHDA and SQIVND (reference sequence). The chain's CDR3 is CASTATGVGEKLFF. CDR3 nucleotide sequence: TGTGCCAGTACCGCGACAGGGGTTGGGGAAAAACTGTTTTTT.

This chain connects TRBV7-2 to TRBJ2-1; D uncertain. From germline, CDR1 is SGHTA and CDR2 FQGNSA. CDR3 length: 14 residues. Trimming removed 1 base at V and 6 bases at J, with 10 bases between. The CDR3 nucleotides read TGTGCCAGCAGCTTAGAGTGGAAGGGCAATGAGCAGTTCTTC. Translating it yields CASSLEWKGNEQFF.

The V and J genes are TRBV5-1 and TRBJ2-7, with TRBD1 matching over 9 bases. The J segment lost 4 bases and the V segment lost 4 bases, leaving 9 bases of the junction unmatched. This CDR3 spans 15 amino acids. The germline V gene encodes CDR1 SGHRS and CDR2 YFSETQ. CDR3 sequence reads: CASSPTGTGLYEQYF. CDR3 in DNA: TGCGCCAGCAGCCCCACCGGGACAGGGTTGTACGAGCAGTACTTC.

The chain recombines TRBV7-2 with TRBJ2-5, with 9 bases lining up with TRBD2. The V and J ends lost 5 bases and 2 bases, in that order; junction bases with no gene match: 3. Looked up from germline, CDR1 is SGHTA and CDR2 is FQGNSA. The CDR3 loop spans 14 amino acids. The CDR3 DNA reads TGTGCCAGCAGCCGGCGGGGGGGTCAAGAGACCCAGTACTTC. Protein: CASSRRGGQETQYF.

This clone was seen a single time. The chain's CDR3 is CASSVRRNTEAFF. The CDR3 region has the DNA TGTGCCAGCAGCGTCAGGAGGAACACTGAAGCTTTCTTT. The genes are TRBV6-1 and TRBJ1-1; D gene unclear. V was cut by 6 bases and J by 1 base, with 9 bases left in between. Per the germline V gene, CDR1 is MNHNS and CDR2 is SASEGT. The CDR3 has 13 residues.

This chain links TRBV9 with TRBJ1-2, with 7 positions matching TRBD1. The CDR3 length is 14 residues. V lost 1 base, J lost 3 bases, and 3 bases stayed unmatched. CDR1 is SGDLS, CDR2 YYNGEE, per germline. Here the CDR3 reads CASSVLGTDYGYTF. Here the CDR3 DNA reads TGTGCCAGCAGCGTACTCGGGACAGACTATGGCTACACCTTC.

This rearrangement joins TRBV5-1 to TRBJ2-2, with D maybe TRBD2 (7 bases). CDR3 length equals 15 residues. The germline V gene encodes CDR1 SGHRS and CDR2 YFSETQ. V lost 7 bases and J 0 bases, leaving 13 bases between the germline ends. DNA for the CDR3: TGCGCCAGCGGGAGGGGGGCATCGAACACCGGGGAGCTGTTTTTT. It is translated as CASGRGASNTGELFF.

This chain uses TRBV5-1 with TRBJ2-7, with D perhaps matching TRBD1 or TRBD2 (5 bases each). This CDR3 contains 14 residues. Germline loops: CDR1 SGHRS, CDR2 YFSETQ. V was shortened by 7 bases and J by 7 bases, with 21 bases between the two germline ends. Here the CDR3 reads CASGSAGSLVEQYF. The CDR3 DNA follows: TGCGCCAGCGGATCGGCAGGGAGTCTAGTGGAGCAGTACTTC.

The chain links TRBV18 to TRBJ2-7; D is ambiguous. This CDR3 region has 12 residues. Per the germline V gene, CDR1 is KGHSH and CDR2 is LQKENI. V lost 5 bases, J lost 2 bases, and 7 bases lay in between. CDR3 sequence (DNA): TGTGCCAGCTCATCGATCCCCTACGAGCAGTACTTC. Translation: CASSSIPYEQYF.

V and J are TRBV9 and TRBJ1-4; unclear D gene. Germline CDR1 SGDLS, CDR2 YYNGEE. Trimming removed 2 bases from V and 6 bases from J, with 11 bases in between. This CDR3 is built from 14 residues. CDR3 loop: CASSVFQADEKLFF. CDR3 nucleotide sequence: TGTGCCAGCAGCGTTTTCCAGGCGGATGAAAAACTGTTTTTT.

The rearrangement uses TRBV29-1 and TRBJ2-3; a weak D match, TRBD2 (7 bases). The V gene lost 8 bases and the J gene lost 6 bases, with 21 bases spanning the gap. This CDR3 spans 14 amino acids. CDR1 and CDR2 (germline): SQVTM, ANQGSEA. CDR3 sequence: CSLAGGGGVDTQYF. The CDR3 region has the DNA TGCAGCCTTGCAGGAGGCGGGGGCGTGGATACGCAGTATTTT.

The chain joins TRBV7-9 to TRBJ1-2; 7 bases are shared with TRBD1. The CDR3 contains 14 residues. Germline V CDR1 and CDR2: SEHNR, FQNEAQ (reference sequence). Losses at the gene ends were 8 bases for V and 6 bases for J; bases not matched to a gene: 12. The CDR3 here is CASRDLRGADGYTF. In DNA, the CDR3 is TGTGCCAGCCGCGATCTCAGGGGGGCTGATGGCTACACCTTC.

V gene TRBV5-1 combines with J gene TRBJ2-3, with a tentative D call TRBD1 (5 bases). V was cut by 8 bases and J by 3 bases, with 10 bases left in between. Germline V gene lookup returns CDR1 SGHRS and CDR2 YFSETQ. CDR3 length: 12 residues. The chain's CDR3 is CASSGMTDTQYF. DNA of the CDR3: TGCGCCAGTTCAGGGATGACAGATACGCAGTATTTT.

A few counts support this clone. CDR3 region: CATSKGAGTGELFF. For the CDR3, the DNA is TGTGCCACCAGCAAGGGGGCAGGCACCGGGGAGCTGTTTTTT. The chain recombines TRBV15 with TRBJ2-2, with 7 bases that match TRBD1. From germline, CDR1 is LNHNV and CDR2 YYDKDF (reference sequence). Trimming removed 4 bases from V and 4 bases from J; junction bases left unmatched: 3. This CDR3 has 14 residues.

This chain links TRBV5-1 with TRBJ2-5, with D maybe TRBD2 (6 bases). V was cut by 0 bases and J by 5 bases, with 11 bases left in between. There are 14 residues in the CDR3. The germline V gene has CDR1 SGHRS and CDR2 YFSETQ. Written as DNA, the CDR3 is TGCGCCAGCAGCTTGGTGGAGGGGAGGGAGACCCAGTACTTC. Protein product: CASSLVEGRETQYF.

V usage is TRBV19 and J usage is TRBJ2-7; D unresolved. V lost 4 bases and J 3 bases, leaving 10 bases between the germline ends. Germline V gives CDR1 LNHDA, CDR2 SQIVND (reference sequence). This CDR3 contains 13 residues. CDR3 sequence reads: CASSTRLDYEQYF. The CDR3 DNA follows: TGTGCCAGTAGTACCCGGTTAGACTACGAGCAGTACTTC.

The chain uses TRBV30 and TRBJ2-7, with D uncertain. The CDR3 covers 13 residues. Trimming cost V 1 base and J 0 bases, with 7 bases left between them. The V gene's germline CDR1 is GTSNPN and CDR2 SVGIG (reference sequence). The CDR3 reads CAWSDGSSYEQYF. The CDR3 DNA follows: TGTGCCTGGAGTGACGGGTCCTCCTACGAGCAGTACTTC. Supplemented by reference TRBV30 and TRBJ2-7, the full variable domain reads SQTIHQWPATLVQPVGSPLSLECTVEGTSNPNLYWYRQAAGRGLQLLFYSVGIGQISSEVPQNLSASRPQDRQFILSSKKLLLSDSGFYLCAWSDGSSYEQYFGPGTRLTVT.

V gene TRBV2 combines with J gene TRBJ1-1, with D perhaps TRBD1 (5 bases). The CDR3 has 13 amino acids. Trimming left V 9 bases short and J 0 bases short, with 11 bases between. Germline values: CDR1 SNHLY, CDR2 FYNNEI. CDR3 loop: CASRREVNTEAFF. CDR3 bases: TGTGCCAGTCGCAGGGAAGTGAACACTGAAGCTTTCTTT. The whole variable domain, remainder taken from reference TRBV2 and TRBJ1-1, is EPEVTQTPSHQVTQMGQEVILRCVPISNHLYFYWYRQILGQKVEFLVSFYNNEISEKSEIFDDQFSVERPDGSNFTLKIRSTKLEDSAMYFCASRREVNTEAFFGQGTRLTVV.

On this clone: The sample has other DNA sequences that encode this CDR3 too. The chain employs TRBV6-6 and TRBJ2-5; D not certain. The CDR3 length is 11 residues. Deletions cut 3 bases from V and 4 bases from J, with 3 bases between. Per germline, CDR1 MNHNY and CDR2 SVGAGI (reference sequence). The CDR3 DNA follows: TGTGCCAGCAGTTATTTAGAGACCCAGTACTTC. As protein: CASSYLETQYF.

This clone was counted once. The J gene is TRBJ1-6, the V gene TRBV5-1; D unclear. This CDR3 region has 16 residues. The V gene lost 4 bases and the J gene lost 7 bases, with 18 bases spanning the gap. From germline, CDR1 is SGHRS and CDR2 YFSETQ. In DNA, the CDR3 is TGCGCCAGCAGCCCGAGGTCCCAAGCCCCCAATTCACCCCTCCACTTT. Its protein is CASSPRSQAPNSPLHF.

The genes are TRBV10-3 and TRBJ2-6; 7 bases are shared with TRBD2. CDR3 length: 17 residues. V lost 1 base and J lost 0; bases outside the gene matches: 3. Germline CDR1 reads ENHRY; CDR2 reads SYGVKD. The CDR3: CAISEWGGSSGANVLTF. The CDR3 DNA reads as TGTGCCATCAGTGAGTGGGGGGGTAGCTCTGGGGCCAACGTCCTGACTTTC.

The rearrangement uses TRBV6-4 and TRBJ1-1; a weak D match, TRBD1 (5 bases). Germline V gene sequence: CDR1 MRHNA, CDR2 SNTAGT. V was clipped by 6 bases and J by 5 bases, with 13 bases between them. The CDR3 is 13 amino acids. The CDR3 DNA is TGTGCCAGCAGCCAGGGTCGGGGAACTGAAGCTTTCTTT. This sequence encodes CASSQGRGTEAFF.

The J gene is TRBJ1-1, the V gene TRBV5-1; weak D call: TRBD1 (5 bases). Germline values: CDR1 SGHRS, CDR2 YFSETQ. The CDR3 is made up of 14 amino acids. The germline V and J ends were trimmed by 4 bases and 1 base, with 11 bases remaining between them. The CDR3 sequence: CASSIDRQNTEAFF. CDR3 sequence (DNA): TGCGCCAGCAGCATCGACAGACAGAACACTGAAGCTTTCTTT. The full variable domain, rest sourced from reference TRBV5-1 and TRBJ1-1, is KAGVTQTPRYLIKTRGQQVTLSCSPISGHRSVSWYQQTPGQGLQFLFEYFSETQRNKGNFPGRFSGRQFSNSRSEMNVSTLELGDSALYLCASSIDRQNTEAFFGQGTRLTVV.